This T cell receptor beta chain was found in a study of control samples from healthy donors and cancer patients. The assay was immunoSEQ multiplex PCR, and TCRdb's table has in-frame clones only and misses some. The sample holds more than 95,000 clones, 85% to 95% seen once. CDR3 size: 15 residues. V lost 2 bases, J lost 2 bases, and 6 bases stayed unmatched. CDR1 and CDR2 from the germline V gene are SGHDN and FVKESK. The gene calls are TRBV14 and TRBJ2-7, with 7 positions matching TRBD1. The TCR originated in a man at least 80 years old with head and neck cancer. The sample consisted of PBMCs. The CDR3 protein is CASSQRRGTAYEQYF. In DNA, the CDR3 is TGTGCCAGCAGCCAACGCCGAGGGACAGCCTACGAGCAGTACTTC.